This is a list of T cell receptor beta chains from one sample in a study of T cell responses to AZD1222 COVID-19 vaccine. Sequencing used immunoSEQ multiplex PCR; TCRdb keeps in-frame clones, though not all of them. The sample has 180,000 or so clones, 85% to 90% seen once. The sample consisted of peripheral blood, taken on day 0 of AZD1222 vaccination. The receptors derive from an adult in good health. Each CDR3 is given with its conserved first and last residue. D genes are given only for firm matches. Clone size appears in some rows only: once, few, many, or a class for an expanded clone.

cdr3_nt: TGTGCCAGCAGCTTACCAGGCGATAATGAGCAGTTCTTC
cdr3_aa: CASSLPGDNEQFF
v_call: TRBV11-1
d_call: -
j_call: TRBJ2-1
clone_size: few

cdr3_nt: TGTGCCAGCAGCCACCGGGACAGGGGACTGAACACTGAAGCTTTCTTT
cdr3_aa: CASSHRDRGLNTEAFF
v_call: TRBV5-4
d_call: TRBD1
j_call: TRBJ1-1
clone_size: -

cdr3_nt: TGTGCCAGCTCACCCTTGCACGAGAACACTGAAGCTTTCTTT
cdr3_aa: CASSPLHENTEAFF
v_call: TRBV18
d_call: -
j_call: TRBJ1-1
clone_size: few

cdr3_nt: TGTGCCAGCAGCTCCCGACAGTCTGGAAACACCATATATTTT
cdr3_aa: CASSSRQSGNTIYF
v_call: TRBV11-2
d_call: -
j_call: TRBJ1-3
clone_size: -

cdr3_nt: TGTGCTAGCAGCTTAGCGTGGGGGGAGCCTTACGAGCAGTACTTC
cdr3_aa: CASSLAWGEPYEQYF
v_call: TRBV7-7
d_call: -
j_call: TRBJ2-7
clone_size: -

cdr3_nt: TGTGCCAGCAGTTACGGACAGGGGACAGGCTACGAGCAGTACTTC
cdr3_aa: CASSYGQGTGYEQYF
v_call: TRBV6-5
d_call: TRBD1
j_call: TRBJ2-7
clone_size: -

cdr3_nt: TGTGCCAGCGAGTGGGGTAGCAATCAGCCCCAGCATTTT
cdr3_aa: CASEWGSNQPQHF
v_call: TRBV28
d_call: -
j_call: TRBJ1-5
clone_size: -

cdr3_nt: TGTGCCTGGAGTGGACTAGCCCTCACAGATACGCAGTATTTT
cdr3_aa: CAWSGLALTDTQYF
v_call: TRBV30
d_call: TRBD2
j_call: TRBJ2-3
clone_size: -

cdr3_nt: TGTGCCAGCGGGGGGTCAGGAGCCCCTAATGAAAAACTGTTTTTT
cdr3_aa: CASGGSGAPNEKLFF
v_call: TRBV7-6
d_call: -
j_call: TRBJ1-4
clone_size: -

cdr3_nt: TGTGCCAGCAGTTATCTGGGGATGGCAATCCCCTCCTATAATTCACCCCTCCACTTT
cdr3_aa: CASSYLGMAIPSYNSPLHF
v_call: TRBV28
d_call: -
j_call: TRBJ1-6
clone_size: -

cdr3_nt: TGTGCCAGCAGGGGTTCCGGGAGGAACACCGGGGAGCTGTTTTTT
cdr3_aa: CASRGSGRNTGELFF
v_call: TRBV28
d_call: -
j_call: TRBJ2-2
clone_size: -

cdr3_nt: TGTGCCAGCAGCCTAAGACCCGAGAATTCACCCCTCCACTTT
cdr3_aa: CASSLRPENSPLHF
v_call: TRBV3-1/TRBV3-2
d_call: -
j_call: TRBJ1-6
clone_size: -

cdr3_nt: TGCAGCGTTGAACGGCCGCCCAATGAGCAGTTCTTC
cdr3_aa: CSVERPPNEQFF
v_call: TRBV29-1
d_call: -
j_call: TRBJ2-1
clone_size: -

cdr3_nt: TGTGCCAGCAGTACCGGTTGGAGAGATAATACTGAAGCTTTCTTT
cdr3_aa: CASSTGWRDNTEAFF
v_call: TRBV6-5
d_call: -
j_call: TRBJ1-1
clone_size: -

cdr3_nt: TGTGCCAGCAGCCAGGGAAGAAACACTGAAGCTTTCTTT
cdr3_aa: CASSQGRNTEAFF
v_call: TRBV14
d_call: -
j_call: TRBJ1-1
clone_size: -

cdr3_nt: TGTGCCAGCAGCCTGGACGGGAAAAACATTCAGTACTTC
cdr3_aa: CASSLDGKNIQYF
v_call: TRBV4-2
d_call: -
j_call: TRBJ2-4
clone_size: -

cdr3_nt: TGTGCCAGCACAGTTTGGTGGAATACTGAAGCTTTCTTT
cdr3_aa: CASTVWWNTEAFF
v_call: TRBV28
d_call: -
j_call: TRBJ1-1
clone_size: once

cdr3_nt: TGTGCCAGCCACGGGGACAACTATGGCTACACCTTC
cdr3_aa: CASHGDNYGYTF
v_call: TRBV2
d_call: -
j_call: TRBJ1-2
clone_size: -

cdr3_nt: TGTGCCAGCAGCCAAGGGGGAGGGGGCGAAAAACTGTTTTTT
cdr3_aa: CASSQGGGGEKLFF
v_call: TRBV3-1/TRBV3-2
d_call: TRBD1
j_call: TRBJ1-4
clone_size: once

cdr3_nt: TGTGCCAGCAGTTTATGGCAGGGGGAGGTCTCTGGAAACACCATATATTTT
cdr3_aa: CASSLWQGEVSGNTIYF
v_call: TRBV28
d_call: TRBD1
j_call: TRBJ1-3
clone_size: -

cdr3_nt: TGTGCCAGCAGCCAAGCCTACAGGTCCACTGAAGCTTTCTTT
cdr3_aa: CASSQAYRSTEAFF
v_call: TRBV7-2
d_call: -
j_call: TRBJ1-1
clone_size: -

cdr3_nt: TGTGCCTGGAGTGTGGACAGGGCCCGGTTAGAGACCCAGTACTTC
cdr3_aa: CAWSVDRARLETQYF
v_call: TRBV30
d_call: TRBD1
j_call: TRBJ2-5
clone_size: -

cdr3_nt: TGTGCCAGCAGTTTGGGGAACAACTATGGCTACACCTTC
cdr3_aa: CASSLGNNYGYTF
v_call: TRBV12-3/TRBV12-4
d_call: -
j_call: TRBJ1-2
clone_size: once

cdr3_nt: TGTGCCAGCAGCCGGTACGACAAAGGTTCGAATGGAGCTTTCTTT
cdr3_aa: CASSRYDKGSNGAFF
v_call: TRBV14
d_call: -
j_call: TRBJ1-1
clone_size: -

cdr3_nt: TGCGCCAGCAGCCAAGAACAGGGGCTAGCAACTAATGAAAAACTGTTTTTT
cdr3_aa: CASSQEQGLATNEKLFF
v_call: TRBV4-1
d_call: TRBD1
j_call: TRBJ1-4
clone_size: -

cdr3_nt: TGTGCCTGGAGTGTACAGGTTCACACTGAAGCTTTCTTT
cdr3_aa: CAWSVQVHTEAFF
v_call: TRBV30
d_call: -
j_call: TRBJ1-1
clone_size: once

cdr3_nt: TGCAGCGTTGACTCCCCTAGCACAGATACGCAGTATTTT
cdr3_aa: CSVDSPSTDTQYF
v_call: TRBV29-1
d_call: -
j_call: TRBJ2-3
clone_size: -

cdr3_nt: TGCGCCAGCAGCCAATCCGGGACAGGGGAAGAGCAGTACTTC
cdr3_aa: CASSQSGTGEEQYF
v_call: TRBV5-1
d_call: TRBD1
j_call: TRBJ2-7
clone_size: -

cdr3_nt: TGTGCCAGCAGTCTAGCCCGCAAGGGGCGAGCTTTCTTT
cdr3_aa: CASSLARKGRAFF
v_call: TRBV28
d_call: -
j_call: TRBJ1-1
clone_size: -

cdr3_nt: TGTGCCAGCAGTATCCAGGGCGCGGGGGTGAACACTGAAGCTTTCTTT
cdr3_aa: CASSIQGAGVNTEAFF
v_call: TRBV2
d_call: -
j_call: TRBJ1-1
clone_size: -

cdr3_nt: TGTGCCATCAGTGAGTTAGGGGCGTCGTCCTACGAGCAGTACTTC
cdr3_aa: CAISELGASSYEQYF
v_call: TRBV10-3
d_call: -
j_call: TRBJ2-7
clone_size: -

cdr3_nt: TGTGCCAGCAACCGTCTAGCGGGGAGTACGGATGAGCAGTTCTTC
cdr3_aa: CASNRLAGSTDEQFF
v_call: TRBV28
d_call: TRBD2
j_call: TRBJ2-1
clone_size: -

cdr3_nt: TGTGCCAGCAGCTTAAGGGGAAGAGATACGCAGTATTTT
cdr3_aa: CASSLRGRDTQYF
v_call: TRBV7-6
d_call: -
j_call: TRBJ2-3
clone_size: -

cdr3_nt: TGTGCCAGCAGCCTGCAAAGGTGGTCCGTGACAGGGGGAACTGAAGCTTTCTTT
cdr3_aa: CASSLQRWSVTGGTEAFF
v_call: TRBV3-1/TRBV3-2
d_call: TRBD1
j_call: TRBJ1-1
clone_size: -

cdr3_nt: TGTGCCAGCAGCCCCCAACCGGACAGGGTCCACGAGCAGTACTTC
cdr3_aa: CASSPQPDRVHEQYF
v_call: TRBV7-2
d_call: TRBD1
j_call: TRBJ2-7
clone_size: -

cdr3_nt: TGTGCCAGTAGTAGTGGGGTATGGCGGACCATCAACTACGAGCAGTACTTC
cdr3_aa: CASSSGVWRTINYEQYF
v_call: TRBV19
d_call: -
j_call: TRBJ2-7
clone_size: -

cdr3_nt: TGTGCCAGCAGCCCGGAGCTGAACACTGAAGCTTTCTTT
cdr3_aa: CASSPELNTEAFF
v_call: TRBV7-8
d_call: -
j_call: TRBJ1-1
clone_size: -

cdr3_nt: TGTGCCAGCAGTTCACCCGGGACAAAAAGGGGAGCAACTAATGAAAAACTGTTTTTT
cdr3_aa: CASSSPGTKRGATNEKLFF
v_call: TRBV27
d_call: -
j_call: TRBJ1-4
clone_size: -

cdr3_nt: TGTGCCAGCAGGTCACCCGGGGGGGTCCAGGAGACCCAGTACTTC
cdr3_aa: CASRSPGGVQETQYF
v_call: TRBV6-5
d_call: TRBD2
j_call: TRBJ2-5
clone_size: -